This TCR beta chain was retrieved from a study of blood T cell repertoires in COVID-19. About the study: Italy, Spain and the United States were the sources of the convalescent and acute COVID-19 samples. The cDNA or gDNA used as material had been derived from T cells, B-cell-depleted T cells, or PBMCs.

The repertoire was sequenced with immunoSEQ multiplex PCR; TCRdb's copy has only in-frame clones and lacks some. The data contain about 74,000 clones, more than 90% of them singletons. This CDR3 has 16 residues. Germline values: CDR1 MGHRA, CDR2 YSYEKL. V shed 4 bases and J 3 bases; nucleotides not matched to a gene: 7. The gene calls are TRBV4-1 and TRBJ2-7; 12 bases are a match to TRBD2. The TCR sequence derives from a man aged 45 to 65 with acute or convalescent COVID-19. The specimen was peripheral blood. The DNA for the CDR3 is TGCGCCAGCAGCCTAGGACTAGCGGGGCGATACTACGAGCAGTACTTC. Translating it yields CASSLGLAGRYYEQYF.